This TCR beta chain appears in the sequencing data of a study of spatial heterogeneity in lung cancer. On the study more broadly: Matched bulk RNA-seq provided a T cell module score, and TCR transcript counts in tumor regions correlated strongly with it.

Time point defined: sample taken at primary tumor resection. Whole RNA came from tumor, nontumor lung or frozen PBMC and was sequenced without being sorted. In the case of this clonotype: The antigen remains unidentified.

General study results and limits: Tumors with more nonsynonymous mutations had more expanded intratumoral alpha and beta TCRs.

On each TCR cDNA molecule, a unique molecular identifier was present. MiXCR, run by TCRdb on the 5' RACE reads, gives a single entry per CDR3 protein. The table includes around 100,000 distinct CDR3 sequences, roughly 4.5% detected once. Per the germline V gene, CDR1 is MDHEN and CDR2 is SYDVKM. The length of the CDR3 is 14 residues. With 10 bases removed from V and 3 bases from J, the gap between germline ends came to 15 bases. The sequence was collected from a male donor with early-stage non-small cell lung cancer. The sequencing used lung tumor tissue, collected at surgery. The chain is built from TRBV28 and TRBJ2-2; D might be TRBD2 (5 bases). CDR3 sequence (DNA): TGTGCCACCGGAGCGGAAGAAGACACCGGGGAGCTGTTTTTT. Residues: CATGAEEDTGELFF. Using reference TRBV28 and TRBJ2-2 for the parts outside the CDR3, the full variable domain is DVKVTQSSRYLVKRTGEKVFLECVQDMDHENMFWYRQDPGLGLRLIYFSYDVKMKEKGDIPEGYSVSREKKERFSLILESASTNQTSMYLCATGAEEDTGELFFGEGSRLTVL.